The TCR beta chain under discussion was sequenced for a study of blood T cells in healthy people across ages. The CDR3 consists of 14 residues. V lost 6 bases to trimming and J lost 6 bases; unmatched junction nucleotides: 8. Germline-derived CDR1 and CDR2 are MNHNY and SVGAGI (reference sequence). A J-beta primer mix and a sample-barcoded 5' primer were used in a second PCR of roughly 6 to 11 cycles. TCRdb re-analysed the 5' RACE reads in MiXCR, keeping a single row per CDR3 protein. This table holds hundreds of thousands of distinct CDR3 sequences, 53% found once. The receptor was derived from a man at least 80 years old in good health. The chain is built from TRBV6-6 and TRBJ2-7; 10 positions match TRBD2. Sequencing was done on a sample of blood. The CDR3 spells CASRLSGRAGEQYF. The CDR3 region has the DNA TGTGCCAGCAGATTAAGCGGGAGGGCAGGCGAGCAGTACTTC.